These 9 T cell receptor beta chains came from one sample sequenced in a study of shared clonotypes between healthy human individuals. The assay was immunoSEQ multiplex PCR, and TCRdb's table has in-frame clones only and misses some. The sample shows around 1,900,000 clones, 80% to 95% of them seen only once. Naive CD8 cells lacked CD45RO and underwent positive selection for CCR7, leaving out terminally differentiated effector memory CD45RA+ cells. Sample: naive CD8+ T cells from PBMCs. The source is a young man in good health. Some clones in this sample may be carry-over from other donors' samples.

V gene TRBV7-8 combines with J gene TRBJ2-3, with TRBD2 matching 11 bases. V gave up 5 bases and J gave up 3 bases; unmatched junction bases: 16. Looked up from germline, CDR1 is SGHVS and CDR2 is FQNEAQ. This CDR3 comprises 19 residues. The CDR3 bases are TGTGCCAGCAGCCCTTTTGGTAGCGGGAGGGCCAAGATGACAGATACGCAGTATTTT. This codes for CASSPFGSGRAKMTDTQYF.

V is TRBV28 and J is TRBJ2-1; 7 positions match TRBD2. V lost 6 bases to trimming and J lost 9 bases; unmatched junction nucleotides: 11. The CDR3 loop spans 14 amino acids. From germline, CDR1 is MDHEN and CDR2 SYDVKM. The CDR3 is CASSLGTNWAEQFF. The CDR3 coding sequence is TGTGCCAGCAGCCTCGGGACTAACTGGGCTGAGCAGTTCTTC.

This chain links TRBV19 with TRBJ2-5; 12 bases match TRBD1. Germline assignment: CDR1 LNHDA and CDR2 SQIVND (reference sequence). The CDR3 is made up of 16 amino acids. V shed 3 bases, J shed 5 bases, and the junction held 7 bases outside the gene matches. CDR3 protein: CASSILGQGARETQYF. The CDR3 DNA follows: TGTGCCAGTAGTATTTTGGGACAGGGGGCACGGGAGACCCAGTACTTC.

Here the CDR3 reads CASSPRGPGEGQPQHF. Here the CDR3 DNA reads TGTGCCAGCAGCCCAAGGGGCCCTGGGGAGGGACAGCCCCAGCATTTT. The V gene is TRBV7-6, the J gene TRBJ1-5, with a tentative D call TRBD1 (5 bases). The CDR3 runs to 16 residues. Between the trimmed V and J ends, which lost 5 bases and 7 bases, there was a span of 21 bases. Germline values: CDR1 SGHVS, CDR2 FNYEAQ. Full variable domain (rest looked up from reference TRBV7-6 and TRBJ1-5): GAGVSQSPRYKVTKRGQDVALRCDPISGHVSLYWYRQALGQGPEFLTYFNYEAQQDKSGLPNDRFSAERPEGSISTLTIQRTEQRDSAMYRCASSPRGPGEGQPQHFGDGTRLSIL.

This sequence joins TRBV19 and TRBJ1-5; D uncertain. Trimming stripped 3 bases from V and 8 bases from J, with 23 bases between. From germline, CDR1 is LNHDA and CDR2 SQIVND (reference sequence). The CDR3 runs to 17 residues. The chain's CDR3 is CASSILGEVPSLEPQHF. Written as DNA, the CDR3 is TGTGCCAGTAGTATTCTCGGGGAAGTCCCGAGTTTGGAGCCCCAGCATTTT.

The chain recombines TRBV4-3 with TRBJ2-2; D perhaps matches TRBD1 (5 bases). Germline CDR1 is LGHNA and CDR2 is YSLEER. V lost 0 bases and J 6 bases, leaving 11 bases between the germline ends. The CDR3 runs to 15 residues. The CDR3 nucleotides are TGCGCCAGCAGCCAAGATGGGGCAAAGCCCGGGGAGCTGTTTTTT. It codes for CASSQDGAKPGELFF.

This chain joins TRBV27 and TRBJ2-7; tentative D call: TRBD2 (5 bases). The CDR3 sequence is 16 residues long. The V gene's germline CDR1 is MNHEY and CDR2 SMNVEV (reference sequence). The V end was cut by 4 bases, the J end by 4 bases, with 20 bases between. CDR3 loop: CASSSVSRGYVYEQYF. CDR3 bases: TGTGCCAGCAGTTCCGTAAGCCGGGGATATGTTTACGAGCAGTACTTC.

In regard to this clone: Additional DNA sequences in this sample encode the identical CDR3. The genes are TRBV7-9 and TRBJ1-1; the D gene is possibly TRBD1 (5 bases). Trimming removed 6 bases at V and 1 base at J, with 9 bases between. CDR1 is SEHNR, CDR2 FQNEAQ, per germline (reference sequence). CDR3 length: 13 residues. CDR3 sequence reads: CASSPGGNTEAFF. The CDR3, as DNA: TGTGCCAGCAGTCCTGGGGGGAACACTGAAGCTTTCTTT.

This clone showed up just once. The chain recombines TRBV19 with TRBJ1-1, with D unresolved. This CDR3 spans 15 amino acids. Trimming pared 5 bases from V and 0 bases from J, leaving 13 bases between. Germline-derived CDR1 and CDR2 are LNHDA and SQIVND (reference sequence). The CDR3 DNA sequence: TGTGCCAGTAGTCCTCGGGCCCTCCTGAACACTGAAGCTTTCTTT. Translated: CASSPRALLNTEAFF.